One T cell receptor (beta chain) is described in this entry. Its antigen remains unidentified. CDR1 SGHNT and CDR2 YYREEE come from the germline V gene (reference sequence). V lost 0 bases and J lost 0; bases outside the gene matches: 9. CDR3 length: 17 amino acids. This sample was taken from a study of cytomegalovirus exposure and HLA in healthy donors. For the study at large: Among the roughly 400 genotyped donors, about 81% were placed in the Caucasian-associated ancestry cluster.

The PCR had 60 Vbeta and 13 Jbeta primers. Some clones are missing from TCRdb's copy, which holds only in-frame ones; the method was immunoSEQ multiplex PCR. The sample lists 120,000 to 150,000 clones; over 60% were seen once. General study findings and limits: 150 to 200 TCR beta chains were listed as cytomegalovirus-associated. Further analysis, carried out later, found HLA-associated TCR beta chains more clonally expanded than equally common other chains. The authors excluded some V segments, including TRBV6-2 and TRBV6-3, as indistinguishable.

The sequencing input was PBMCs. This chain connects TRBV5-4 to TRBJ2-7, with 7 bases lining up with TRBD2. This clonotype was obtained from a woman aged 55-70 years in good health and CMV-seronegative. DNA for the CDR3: TGTGCCAGCAGCTTGGGGGGCGGGGGACTCCTCTCCTACGAGCAGTACTTC. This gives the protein CASSLGGGGLLSYEQYF.